The 18 T cell receptor beta chains below were found in one sample sequenced in a study of blood T cell repertoires in COVID-19. TCRdb's copy holds only in-frame clones and misses some; the assay was immunoSEQ multiplex PCR. The table has some 130,000 clones, approximately 77% seen once; the top ten hold around 20%. Sequencing used peripheral blood. All receptors come from a man at least 80 years old with acute or convalescent COVID-19.

J is TRBJ1-2 and V is TRBV28, with D tentatively TRBD1 (5 bases). The CDR3 is 14 amino acids. Trimming shortened V by 4 bases and J by 5 bases, and 14 bases separated the two germline ends. Germline CDR1 reads MDHEN; CDR2 reads SYDVKM. The CDR3 DNA is TGTGCCAGCAGTTCAGGGTGGGAAAATTATGGCTACACCTTC. Translation gives CASSSGWENYGYTF.

The V call is TRBV4-1, the J call TRBJ2-7, with TRBD1 as a possible D gene (6 bases). Trimming took 1 base from V and 1 from J, leaving 11 bases between them. In germline, CDR1 is MGHRA, CDR2 YSYEKL. The length of the CDR3 is 15 residues. The CDR3 DNA is TGCGCCAGCAGCCAAGGGACAGAAGGTTCCTACGAGCAGTACTTC. Encoded protein: CASSQGTEGSYEQYF.

The chain is built from TRBV5-1 and TRBJ1-6, with a possible D match to TRBD1 (6 bases). Germline V gene lookup returns CDR1 SGHRS and CDR2 YFSETQ. V lost 2 bases to trimming and J lost 8 bases, with 11 bases between them. The CDR3 runs 14 residues. The CDR3 spells CASSFTGGDSPLHF. The CDR3 nucleotides read TGCGCCAGCAGCTTTACGGGGGGCGATTCACCCCTCCACTTT.

This chain uses TRBV13 with TRBJ2-5; D not resolved. Trimming took off 5 bases at V and 4 bases at J, with 8 bases between the two ends. CDR1 and CDR2 (germline): PRHDT, FYEKMQ (reference sequence). The CDR3 contains 12 residues. The CDR3 loop is CASSQSIETQYF. For the CDR3, the DNA is TGTGCCAGCAGCCAATCCATAGAGACCCAGTACTTC.

The chain links TRBV6-1 to TRBJ1-2; 11 nucleotides agree with TRBD1. The junction had 9 bases not matched to a gene; V was cut back by 3 bases and J by 3 bases. The CDR3 is 17 amino acids. Per germline, CDR1 MNHNS and CDR2 SASEGT. CDR3 loop: CASSEAGQGGIYYGYTF. Written as DNA, the CDR3 is TGTGCCAGCAGTGAGGCGGGACAGGGGGGTATTTACTATGGCTACACCTTC.

The J gene is TRBJ2-7, the V gene TRBV7-2, with TRBD1 matching 11 bases. This CDR3 is 17 amino acids long. Germline V gene data show CDR1 as SGHTA and CDR2 as FQGNSA. V lost 2 bases, J lost 3 bases, and 9 bases stayed unmatched. The CDR3 DNA sequence: TGTGCCAGCAGCTTATTTGCCGGACAGGGGGCCCTCTACGAGCAGTACTTC. Translating gives CASSLFAGQGALYEQYF.

The V gene is TRBV23-1, the J gene TRBJ2-5; D possibly corresponds to TRBD1 (5 bases). TRBV23-1 is designated an ORF whose function remains uncertain. The V gene lost 7 bases and the J gene lost 5 bases, with 14 bases spanning the gap. This CDR3 comprises 13 residues. As DNA, the CDR3 is TGCGCCAGCACCCTAGGGGAAACGGAGACCCAGTACTTC. Translating it yields CASTLGETETQYF.

This chain links TRBV7-2 with TRBJ2-3; D gene ambiguous. The CDR3 consists of 13 residues. Trimming took 1 base from V and 3 from J, leaving 5 bases between them. Germline V lookup: CDR1 SGHTA, CDR2 FQGNSA. The CDR3 spells CASSLVPTDTQYF. The CDR3 DNA follows: TGTGCCAGCAGCTTAGTTCCGACAGATACGCAGTATTTT.

The chain joins TRBV7-2 to TRBJ2-1; 7 positions match TRBD2. The germline V gene encodes CDR1 SGHTA and CDR2 FQGNSA. V gave up 5 bases and J gave up 0 bases; unmatched junction bases: 4. CDR3 size: 15 residues. The DNA for the CDR3 is TGTGCCAGCAGCCCGCGGGGGAGCTCCTACAATGAGCAGTTCTTC. Translation: CASSPRGSSYNEQFF.

J is TRBJ2-1 and V is TRBV30, with 8 bases fitting TRBD2. The CDR3 runs 14 residues. Germline-derived CDR1 and CDR2 are GTSNPN and SVGIG (reference sequence). J lost 4 bases, V lost 5 bases, and 7 bases had no gene match. The CDR3: CAWARGVRYNEQFF. The DNA of the CDR3 is TGTGCCTGGGCGCGGGGGGTCAGGTACAATGAGCAGTTCTTC.

The chain is built from TRBV10-3 and TRBJ1-4; possible D gene TRBD1, 5 bases. The CDR3 runs 13 residues. In germline, CDR1 is ENHRY, CDR2 SYGVKD. V lost 8 bases and J lost 8, with 15 bases in between. DNA of the CDR3: TGTGCCATCGGGCAAGGGGAGGGAGAAAAACTGTTTTTT. It yields the protein CAIGQGEGEKLFF.

This clone came up once. J is TRBJ2-5 and V is TRBV7-9; TRBD1 matches 10 bases. Germline V lookup: CDR1 SEHNR, CDR2 FQNEAQ (reference sequence). The CDR3 loop spans 16 amino acids. V was pared by 5 bases and J by 5 bases, with 11 bases of the junction left unmatched. The CDR3 sequence: CASSSRGQGNFETQYF. The CDR3 DNA reads as TGTGCCAGCAGCAGCCGGGGACAGGGGAATTTTGAGACCCAGTACTTC.

The chain joins TRBV5-1 to TRBJ2-5; 8 nucleotides agree with TRBD1. This CDR3 comprises 14 residues. Losses at the gene ends were 3 bases for V and 1 base for J; bases not matched to a gene: 2. Germline V gene lookup returns CDR1 SGHRS and CDR2 YFSETQ. CDR3 coding DNA: TGCGCCAGCAGCTCTACAGGGGGCCAAGAGACCCAGTACTTC. This gives the protein CASSSTGGQETQYF.

V and J are TRBV2 and TRBJ2-2, with 7 bases that match TRBD1. V lost 4 bases to trimming and J lost 5 bases; unmatched junction nucleotides: 4. The CDR3 is 14 amino acids. Germline V gene sequence: CDR1 SNHLY, CDR2 FYNNEI. As DNA, the CDR3 is TGTGCCAGCAGTGGACAGGGTGGGACCGGGGAGCTGTTTTTT. This codes for CASSGQGGTGELFF.

V usage is TRBV20-1 and J usage is TRBJ2-1, with 9 bases matching TRBD2. The V gene end was trimmed by 5 bases and the J gene end by 14 bases; junction bases not matched to a gene: 7. There are 11 residues in the CDR3. The germline gives CDR1 DFQATT, CDR2 SNEGSKA (reference sequence). The CDR3 loop is CSAPSGAGEFF. The CDR3 nucleotides read TGCAGTGCTCCTAGCGGGGCGGGCGAGTTCTTC.

The chain joins TRBV13 to TRBJ2-1, with TRBD2 identical over 9 bases. V trimming: 5 bases; J trimming: 5 bases; junction bases outside the gene matches: 10. The CDR3 contains 16 residues. Germline values: CDR1 PRHDT, CDR2 FYEKMQ (reference sequence). The CDR3 region has the DNA TGTGCCAGCAGCGGGGAAAGCGGGGGGCCTAACAATGAGCAGTTCTTC. This sequence encodes CASSGESGGPNNEQFF.

CDR3 region: CASRLGQGPYEQYF. CDR3 coding DNA: TGTGCCAGCAGGCTGGGACAGGGACCATACGAGCAGTACTTC. The chain carries TRBV2 and TRBJ2-7; TRBD1 agrees at 9 bases. This CDR3 comprises 14 residues. CDR1 SNHLY and CDR2 FYNNEI come from the germline V gene. V lost 6 bases to trimming and J lost 4 bases; unmatched junction nucleotides: 7.

Notes on this clone: In the same sample, other DNA sequences code for this CDR3. The genes are TRBV5-1 and TRBJ2-1; 11 nucleotides agree with TRBD2. V was clipped by 3 bases and J by 4 bases; unmatched bases: 3. CDR1 and CDR2 (germline): SGHRS, YFSETQ. The CDR3 is 15 amino acids. The CDR3 bases are TGCGCCAGCAGCTCTAGCGGGGGGTCTTACAATGAGCAGTTCTTC. Its translation: CASSSSGGSYNEQFF.